Reported below is one TCR beta chain. Germline V lookup: CDR1 MDHEN, CDR2 SYDVKM. The CDR3 is 14 amino acids. V lost 5 bases to trimming and J lost 5 bases; unmatched junction nucleotides: 6. The data were obtained in a study of T cell changes during pregnancy in multiple sclerosis. The repertoire was sequenced with immunoSEQ multiplex PCR; TCRdb's copy has only in-frame clones and lacks some. The sample lists approximately 28,000 clones; 70% to 90% were seen once. This chain connects TRBV28 to TRBJ2-3, with 8 positions matching TRBD2. Sample: CD8+ T cells from peripheral blood mononuclear cells, taken after pregnancy. This clonotype was obtained from a female donor with multiple sclerosis, enrolled in a pregnancy study. Written as DNA, the CDR3 is TGTGCCAGCAGTATCGGGGGGGCTGGAGATACGCAGTATTTT. Translated, it gives CASSIGGAGDTQYF.